This TCR beta chain stems from a study of blood T cell repertoires in COVID-19. Study-level background: Both acute and convalescent COVID-19 samples were obtained from the United States, Italy and Spain. The analysed material was cDNA or gDNA that came from T cells, B-cell-depleted T cells, or PBMCs.

This CDR3 is built from 16 residues. Looked up from germline, CDR1 is SGHDT and CDR2 is YYEEEE. Trimming took 4 bases from V and 4 from J; bases not matched to a gene: 9. TCRdb's copy holds only in-frame clones and misses some; the assay was immunoSEQ multiplex PCR. The table includes 120,000 or so clones, under 95% detected once. The rearrangement joins TRBV5-6 to TRBJ2-2; 8 nucleotides match TRBD2. The sequencing sample was made of peripheral blood. The TCR originated in a man aged 50 to 60 with active COVID-19. The CDR3 nucleotides read TGTGCCAGCAGCCGAGGACTAGCCGTGACCACCGGGGAGCTGTTTTTT. This sequence encodes CASSRGLAVTTGELFF.